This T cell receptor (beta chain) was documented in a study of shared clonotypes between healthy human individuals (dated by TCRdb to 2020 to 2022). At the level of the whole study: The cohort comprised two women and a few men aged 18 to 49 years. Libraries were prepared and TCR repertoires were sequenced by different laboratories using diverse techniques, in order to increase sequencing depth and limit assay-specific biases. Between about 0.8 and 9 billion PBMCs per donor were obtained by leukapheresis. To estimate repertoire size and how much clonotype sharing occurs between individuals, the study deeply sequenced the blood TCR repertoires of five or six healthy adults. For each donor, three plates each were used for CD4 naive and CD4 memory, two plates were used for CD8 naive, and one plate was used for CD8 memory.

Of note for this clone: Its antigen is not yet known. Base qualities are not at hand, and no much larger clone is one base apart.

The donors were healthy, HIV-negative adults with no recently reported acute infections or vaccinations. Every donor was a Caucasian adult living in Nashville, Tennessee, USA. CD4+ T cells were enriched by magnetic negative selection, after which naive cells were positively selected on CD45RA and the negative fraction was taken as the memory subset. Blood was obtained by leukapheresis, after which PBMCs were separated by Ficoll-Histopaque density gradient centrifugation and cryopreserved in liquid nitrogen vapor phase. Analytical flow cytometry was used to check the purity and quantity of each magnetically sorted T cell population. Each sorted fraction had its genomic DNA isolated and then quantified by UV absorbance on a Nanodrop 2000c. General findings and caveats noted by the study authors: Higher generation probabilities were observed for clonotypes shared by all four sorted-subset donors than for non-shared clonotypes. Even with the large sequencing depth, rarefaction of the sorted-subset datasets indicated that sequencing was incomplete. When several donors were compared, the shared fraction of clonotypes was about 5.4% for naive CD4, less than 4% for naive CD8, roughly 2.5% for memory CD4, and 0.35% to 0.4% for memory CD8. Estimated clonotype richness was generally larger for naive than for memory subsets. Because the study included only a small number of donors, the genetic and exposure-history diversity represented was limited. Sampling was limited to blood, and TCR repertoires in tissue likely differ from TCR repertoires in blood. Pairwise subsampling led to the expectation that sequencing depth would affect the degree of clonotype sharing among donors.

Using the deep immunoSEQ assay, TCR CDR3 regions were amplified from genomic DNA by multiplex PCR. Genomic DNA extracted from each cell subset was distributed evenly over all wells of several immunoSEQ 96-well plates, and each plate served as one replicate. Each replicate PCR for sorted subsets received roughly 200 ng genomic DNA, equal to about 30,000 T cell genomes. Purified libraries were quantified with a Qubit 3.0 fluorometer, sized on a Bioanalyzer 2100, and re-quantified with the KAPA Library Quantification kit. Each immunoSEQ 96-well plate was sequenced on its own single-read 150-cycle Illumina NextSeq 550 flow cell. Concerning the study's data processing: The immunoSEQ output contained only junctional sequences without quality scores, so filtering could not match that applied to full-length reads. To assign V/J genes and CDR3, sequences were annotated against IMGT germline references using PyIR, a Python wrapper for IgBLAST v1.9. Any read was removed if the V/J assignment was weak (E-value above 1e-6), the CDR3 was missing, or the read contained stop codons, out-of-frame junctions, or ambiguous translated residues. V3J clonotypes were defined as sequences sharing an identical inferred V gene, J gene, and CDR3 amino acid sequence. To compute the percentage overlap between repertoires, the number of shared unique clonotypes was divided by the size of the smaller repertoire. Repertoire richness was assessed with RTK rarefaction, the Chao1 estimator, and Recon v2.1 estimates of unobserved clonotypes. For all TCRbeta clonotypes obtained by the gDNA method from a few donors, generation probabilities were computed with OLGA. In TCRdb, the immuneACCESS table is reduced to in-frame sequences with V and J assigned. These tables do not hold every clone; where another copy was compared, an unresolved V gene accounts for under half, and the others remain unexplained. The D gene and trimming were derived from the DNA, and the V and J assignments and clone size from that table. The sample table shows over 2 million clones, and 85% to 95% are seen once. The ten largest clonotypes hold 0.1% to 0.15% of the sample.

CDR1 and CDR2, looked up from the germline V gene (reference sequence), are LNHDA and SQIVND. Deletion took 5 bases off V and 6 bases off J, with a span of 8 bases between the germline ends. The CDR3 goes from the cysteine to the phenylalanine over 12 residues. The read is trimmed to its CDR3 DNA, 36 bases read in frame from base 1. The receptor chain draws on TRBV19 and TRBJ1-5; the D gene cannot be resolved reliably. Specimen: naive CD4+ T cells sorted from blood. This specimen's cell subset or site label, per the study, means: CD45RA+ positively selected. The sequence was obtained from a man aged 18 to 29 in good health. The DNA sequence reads TGTGCCAGTAGTCCGAAGGCTCAGCCCCAGCATTTT. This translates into CASSPKAQPQHF.